The 7 T cell receptor beta chains below come from one sample, sequenced in a study of cytomegalovirus exposure and HLA in healthy donors (dated by TCRdb to about 2017). The method behind the library was the immunoSEQ multiplex PCR assay. For the multiplex PCR, a mixture combining 60 forward primers for TCR Vbeta segments and 13 reverse primers for TCR Jbeta segments was used. TCRdb retrieved this table from immuneACCESS and kept in-frame rearrangements only. Not all clones are present; in checked studies, unresolved V genes account for under half, and no reason is known for the remainder. The sample data list about 120,000 clones, and 65% to 80% of these were observed just once. The top ten hold about 2.6% of the sample. Sequencing used PBMCs. The receptors here all came from a woman aged 40 to 49 in good health and CMV-seropositive.

This clone is a singleton in its sample. The rearrangement uses TRBV19 and TRBJ2-1; TRBD2 might be the D (6 bases). This CDR3 contains 15 residues. Germline V CDR1 and CDR2: LNHDA, SQIVND (reference sequence). V shed 5 bases and J shed 2 bases, with 13 bases lying between them. CDR3: CASSPLASAYNEQFF. The CDR3 nucleotides read TGTGCCAGTAGTCCTCTAGCGTCTGCCTACAATGAGCAGTTCTTC. The full variable domain, with the rest looked up from reference TRBV19 and TRBJ2-1, is DGGITQSPKYLFRKEGQNVTLSCEQNLNHDAMYWYRQDPGQGLRLIYYSQIVNDFQKGDIAEGYSVSREKKESFPLTVTSAQKNPTAFYLCASSPLASAYNEQFFGPGTRLTVL.

This sequence joins TRBV6-5 and TRBJ1-1; TRBD1 matches at 11 bases. J gave up 3 bases and V 7 bases, and 7 bases lay outside the gene matches. Germline assignment: CDR1 MNHEY and CDR2 SVGAGI. There are 15 residues in the CDR3. The DNA of the CDR3 is TGTGCCAGCACCCCGGACAGGGGGCTGCACACTGAAGCTTTCTTT. Amino acid sequence: CASTPDRGLHTEAFF.

This clone was picked up one time. This chain joins TRBV19 and TRBJ2-3; 9 bases map to TRBD1. Germline V gene sequence: CDR1 LNHDA, CDR2 SQIVND (reference sequence). With V trimmed by 4 bases and J by 4 bases, 3 bases remained unmatched. CDR3 length equals 14 residues. The CDR3 nucleotides read TGTGCCAGTAGTACGGGACAGGGCCCAGATACGCAGTATTTT. Translated, it gives CASSTGQGPDTQYF. Complete variable domain (other parts from reference TRBV19 and TRBJ2-3): DGGITQSPKYLFRKEGQNVTLSCEQNLNHDAMYWYRQDPGQGLRLIYYSQIVNDFQKGDIAEGYSVSREKKESFPLTVTSAQKNPTAFYLCASSTGQGPDTQYFGPGTRLTVL.

This clone has a single count. The J gene is TRBJ2-7, the V gene TRBV11-2, with a tentative D call TRBD2 (6 bases). The germline V and J ends were trimmed by 2 bases and 6 bases, with 11 bases remaining between them. Germline lookup yields CDR1 SGHAT and CDR2 FQNNGV. The CDR3 is 13 residues long. CDR3 loop: CASSLWGVSEQYF. The CDR3 DNA reads as TGTGCCAGCAGCTTATGGGGGGTGAGCGAGCAGTACTTC.

This clone was seen a single time. This chain links TRBV11-2 with TRBJ1-2; 9 bases line up with TRBD1. J was trimmed by 4 bases and V by 3 bases; bases with no gene match: 6. The CDR3 is 15 amino acids. In germline, CDR1 is SGHAT, CDR2 FQNNGV. The CDR3 nucleotides read TGTGCCAGCAGCTTGGCTGGGACAGGGCCCTATGGCTACACCTTC. This gives the protein CASSLAGTGPYGYTF.

V usage is TRBV4-2 and J usage is TRBJ2-7; 14 bases map to TRBD2. J gave up 2 bases and V 3 bases, and 6 bases lay outside the gene matches. The CDR3 covers 17 residues. Germline values: CDR1 LGHNA, CDR2 YNFKEQ. This chain's CDR3 is CASSQYGLAGGTYEQYF. CDR3 nucleotides: TGTGCCAGCAGCCAGTACGGACTAGCGGGGGGAACCTACGAGCAGTACTTC.

This sequence joins TRBV11-1 and TRBJ2-6; 12 positions match TRBD1. The CDR3 totals 17 residues. From germline, CDR1 is SGHAT and CDR2 FQDESV (reference sequence). The ends lost 4 bases at V and 4 bases at J; junction bases unmatched: 5. The CDR3 DNA sequence: TGTGCCAGCAGCTCGGGACAGGGGGCGCTAGGGGCCAACGTCCTGACTTTC. It yields the protein CASSSGQGALGANVLTF.